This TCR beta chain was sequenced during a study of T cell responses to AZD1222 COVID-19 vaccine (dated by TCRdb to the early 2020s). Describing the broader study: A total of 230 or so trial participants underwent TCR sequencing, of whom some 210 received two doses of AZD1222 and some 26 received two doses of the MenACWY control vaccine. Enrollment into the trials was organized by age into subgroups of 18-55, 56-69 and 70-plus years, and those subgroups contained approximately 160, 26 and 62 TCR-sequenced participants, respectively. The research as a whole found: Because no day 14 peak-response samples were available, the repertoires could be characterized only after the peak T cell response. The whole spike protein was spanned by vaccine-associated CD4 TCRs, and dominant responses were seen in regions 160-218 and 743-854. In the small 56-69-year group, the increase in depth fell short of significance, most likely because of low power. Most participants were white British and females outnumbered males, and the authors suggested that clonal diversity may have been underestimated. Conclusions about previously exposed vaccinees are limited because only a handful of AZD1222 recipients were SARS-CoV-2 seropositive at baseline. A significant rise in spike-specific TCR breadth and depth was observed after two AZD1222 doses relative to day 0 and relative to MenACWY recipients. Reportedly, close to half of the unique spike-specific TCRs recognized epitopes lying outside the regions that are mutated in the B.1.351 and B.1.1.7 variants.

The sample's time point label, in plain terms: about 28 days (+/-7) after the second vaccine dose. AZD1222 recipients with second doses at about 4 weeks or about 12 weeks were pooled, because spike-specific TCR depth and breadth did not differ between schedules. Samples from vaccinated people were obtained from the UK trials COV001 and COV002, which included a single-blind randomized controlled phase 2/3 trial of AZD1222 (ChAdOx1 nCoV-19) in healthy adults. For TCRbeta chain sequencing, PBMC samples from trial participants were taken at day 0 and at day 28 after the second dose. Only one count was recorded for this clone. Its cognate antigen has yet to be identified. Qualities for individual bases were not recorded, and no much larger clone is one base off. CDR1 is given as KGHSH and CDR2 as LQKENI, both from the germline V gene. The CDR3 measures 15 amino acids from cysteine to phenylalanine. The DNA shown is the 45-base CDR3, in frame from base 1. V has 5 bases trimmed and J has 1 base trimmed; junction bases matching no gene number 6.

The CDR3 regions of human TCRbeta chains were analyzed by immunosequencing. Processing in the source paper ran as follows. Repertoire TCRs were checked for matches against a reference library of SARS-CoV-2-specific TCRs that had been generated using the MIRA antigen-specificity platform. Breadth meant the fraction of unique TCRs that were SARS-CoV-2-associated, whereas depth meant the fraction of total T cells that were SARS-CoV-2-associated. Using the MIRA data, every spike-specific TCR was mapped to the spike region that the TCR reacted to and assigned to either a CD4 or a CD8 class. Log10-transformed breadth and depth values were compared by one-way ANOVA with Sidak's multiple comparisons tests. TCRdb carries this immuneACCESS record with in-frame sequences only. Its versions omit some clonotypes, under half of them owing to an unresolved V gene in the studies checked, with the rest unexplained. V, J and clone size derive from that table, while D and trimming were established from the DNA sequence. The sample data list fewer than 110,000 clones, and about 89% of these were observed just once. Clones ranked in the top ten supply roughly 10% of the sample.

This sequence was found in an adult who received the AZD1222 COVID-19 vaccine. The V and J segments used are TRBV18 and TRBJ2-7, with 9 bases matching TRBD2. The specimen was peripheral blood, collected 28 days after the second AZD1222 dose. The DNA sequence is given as TGTGCCAGCTCAAGGAGTAGCGGGAGTTCCTACGAGCAGTACTTC. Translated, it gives CASSRSSGSSYEQYF.